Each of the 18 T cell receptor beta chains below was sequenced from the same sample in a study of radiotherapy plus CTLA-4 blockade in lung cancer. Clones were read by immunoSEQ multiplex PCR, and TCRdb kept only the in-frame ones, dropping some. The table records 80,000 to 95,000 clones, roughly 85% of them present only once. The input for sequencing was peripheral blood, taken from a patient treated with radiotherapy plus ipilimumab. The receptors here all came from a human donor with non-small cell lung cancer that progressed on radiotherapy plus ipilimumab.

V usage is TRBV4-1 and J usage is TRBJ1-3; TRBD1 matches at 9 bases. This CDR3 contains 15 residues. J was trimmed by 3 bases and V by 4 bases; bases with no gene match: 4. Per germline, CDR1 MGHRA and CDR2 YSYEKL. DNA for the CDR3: TGCGCCAGCAGCCGCACAGGGGGCTTTGGAAACACCATATATTTT. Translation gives CASSRTGGFGNTIYF.

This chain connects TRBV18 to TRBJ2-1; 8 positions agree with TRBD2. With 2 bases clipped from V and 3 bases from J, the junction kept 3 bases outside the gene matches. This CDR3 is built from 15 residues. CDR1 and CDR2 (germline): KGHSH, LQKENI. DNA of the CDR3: TGTGCCAGCTCACCAACTAGCGGTGACTACAATGAGCAGTTCTTC. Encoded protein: CASSPTSGDYNEQFF. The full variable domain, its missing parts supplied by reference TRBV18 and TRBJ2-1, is NAGVMQNPRHLVRRRGQEARLRCSPMKGHSHVYWYRQLPEEGLKFMVYLQKENIIDESGMPKERFSAEFPKEGPSILRIQQVVRGDSAAYFCASSPTSGDYNEQFFGPGTRLTVL.

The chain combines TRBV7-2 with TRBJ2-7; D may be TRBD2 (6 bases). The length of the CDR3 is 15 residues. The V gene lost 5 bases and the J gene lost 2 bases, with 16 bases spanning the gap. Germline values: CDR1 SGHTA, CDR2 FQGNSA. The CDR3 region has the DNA TGTGCCAGCAGCAAAAATGGGGAGGCCCCCTACGAGCAGTACGTC. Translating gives CASSKNGEAPYEQYV.

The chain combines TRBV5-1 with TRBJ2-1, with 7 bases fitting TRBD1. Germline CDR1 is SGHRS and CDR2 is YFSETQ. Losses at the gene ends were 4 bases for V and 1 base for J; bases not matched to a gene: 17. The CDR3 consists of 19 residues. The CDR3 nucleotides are TGCGCCAGCAGCGTGGCTTTAGCGTGGACAGGCGCTTCCTACAATGAGCAGTTCTTC. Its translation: CASSVALAWTGASYNEQFF.

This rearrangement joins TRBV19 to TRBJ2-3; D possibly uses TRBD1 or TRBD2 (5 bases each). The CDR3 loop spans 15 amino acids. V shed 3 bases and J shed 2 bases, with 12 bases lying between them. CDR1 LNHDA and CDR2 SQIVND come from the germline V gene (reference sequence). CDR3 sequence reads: CASSITGDLTDTQYF. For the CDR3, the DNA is TGTGCCAGTAGTATCACTGGGGACCTCACAGATACGCAGTATTTT. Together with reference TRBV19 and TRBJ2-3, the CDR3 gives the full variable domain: DGGITQSPKYLFRKEGQNVTLSCEQNLNHDAMYWYRQDPGQGLRLIYYSQIVNDFQKGDIAEGYSVSREKKESFPLTVTSAQKNPTAFYLCASSITGDLTDTQYFGPGTRLTVL.

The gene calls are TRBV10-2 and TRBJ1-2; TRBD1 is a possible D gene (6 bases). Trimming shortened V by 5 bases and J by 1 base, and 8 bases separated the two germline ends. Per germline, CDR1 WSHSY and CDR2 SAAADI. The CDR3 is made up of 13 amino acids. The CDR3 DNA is TGCGCCAGCAGTCCGGACAGTAACTATGGCTACACCTTC. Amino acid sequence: CASSPDSNYGYTF.

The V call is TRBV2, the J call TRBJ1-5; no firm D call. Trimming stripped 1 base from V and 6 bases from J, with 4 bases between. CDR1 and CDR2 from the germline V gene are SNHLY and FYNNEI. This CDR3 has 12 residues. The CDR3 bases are TGTGCCAGCAGTGAAGGGGTTCAGCCCCAGCATTTT. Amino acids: CASSEGVQPQHF.

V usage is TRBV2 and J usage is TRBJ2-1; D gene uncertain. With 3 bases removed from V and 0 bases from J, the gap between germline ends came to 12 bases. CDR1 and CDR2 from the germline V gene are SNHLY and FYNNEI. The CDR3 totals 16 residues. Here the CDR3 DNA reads TGTGCCAGCAGTGAGGAAGACAAATACTCCTACAATGAGCAGTTCTTC. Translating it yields CASSEEDKYSYNEQFF.

CDR3 sequence (DNA): TGTGCCAGCAGCTTGGCGGGCAGCTCTGGAAACACCATATATTTT. Protein sequence: CASSLAGSSGNTIYF. This chain joins TRBV5-6 and TRBJ1-3; no reliable D call. The CDR3 sequence is 15 residues long. Germline V lookup: CDR1 SGHDT, CDR2 YYEEEE. Deletions cut 0 bases from V and 0 bases from J, with 7 bases between.

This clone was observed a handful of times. CDR3 DNA sequence: TGTGCCAGCTCAACCCAGGGAGAAAAACTGTTTTTT. Encoded protein: CASSTQGEKLFF. The chain couples TRBV18 to TRBJ1-4; D might be TRBD1 (5 bases). The germline gives CDR1 KGHSH, CDR2 LQKENI. The CDR3 is 12 amino acids. The V end lost 5 bases, the J end lost 8 bases, and 9 bases lay between the germline ends.

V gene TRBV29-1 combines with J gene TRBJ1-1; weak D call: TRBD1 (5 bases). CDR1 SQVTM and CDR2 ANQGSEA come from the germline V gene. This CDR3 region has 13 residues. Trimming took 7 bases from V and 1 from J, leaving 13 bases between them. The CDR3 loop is CSGREGQNTEAFF. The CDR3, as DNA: TGCAGCGGGCGTGAGGGGCAGAACACTGAAGCTTTCTTT.

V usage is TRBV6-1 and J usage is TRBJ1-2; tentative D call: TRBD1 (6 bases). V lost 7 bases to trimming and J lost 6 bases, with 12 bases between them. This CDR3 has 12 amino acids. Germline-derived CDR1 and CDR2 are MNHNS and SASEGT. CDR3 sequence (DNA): TGTGCCAGCACCACAGGGTATAATGGCTACACCTTC. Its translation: CASTTGYNGYTF.

CDR3 coding DNA: TGTGCCAGCAGCCACTCACCGGGCGGTTACGAGCAGTACGTC. This gives the protein CASSHSPGGYEQYV. This rearrangement joins TRBV6-5 to TRBJ2-7; no reliable D call. Germline assignment: CDR1 MNHEY and CDR2 SVGAGI. Between the trimmed V and J ends, which lost 6 bases and 4 bases, there was a span of 16 bases. The CDR3 totals 14 residues.

This chain's CDR3 is CAWSPGIGNTIYF. The CDR3 DNA follows: TGTGCCTGGAGTCCCGGGATTGGAAACACCATATATTTT. V gene TRBV30 combines with J gene TRBJ1-3; D uncertain. Germline CDR1 GTSNPN, CDR2 SVGIG (reference sequence). This CDR3 has 13 residues. V was pared by 2 bases and J by 3 bases, with 8 bases between. Using reference TRBV30 and TRBJ1-3 for the parts outside the CDR3, the full variable domain is SQTIHQWPATLVQPVGSPLSLECTVEGTSNPNLYWYRQAAGRGLQLLFYSVGIGQISSEVPQNLSASRPQDRQFILSSKKLLLSDSGFYLCAWSPGIGNTIYFGEGSWLTVV.

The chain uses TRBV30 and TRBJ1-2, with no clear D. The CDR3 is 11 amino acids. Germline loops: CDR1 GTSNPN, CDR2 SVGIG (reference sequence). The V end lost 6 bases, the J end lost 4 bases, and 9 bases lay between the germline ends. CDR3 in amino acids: CACIGVYGYTF. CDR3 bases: TGTGCCTGCATCGGGGTCTATGGCTACACCTTC.

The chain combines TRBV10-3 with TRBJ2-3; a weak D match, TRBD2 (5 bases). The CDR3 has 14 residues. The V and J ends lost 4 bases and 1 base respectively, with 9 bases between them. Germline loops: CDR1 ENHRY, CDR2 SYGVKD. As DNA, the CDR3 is TGTGCCATCAGTGCGGGATGGGGCACAGATACGCAGTATTTT. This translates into CAISAGWGTDTQYF.

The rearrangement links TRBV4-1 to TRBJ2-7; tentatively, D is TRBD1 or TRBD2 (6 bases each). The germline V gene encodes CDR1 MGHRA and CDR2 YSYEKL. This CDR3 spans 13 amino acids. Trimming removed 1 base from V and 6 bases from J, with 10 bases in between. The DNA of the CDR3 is TGCGCCAGCAGCCAAGTCGGAGGGGGCGAGCAGTACTTC. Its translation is CASSQVGGGEQYF.

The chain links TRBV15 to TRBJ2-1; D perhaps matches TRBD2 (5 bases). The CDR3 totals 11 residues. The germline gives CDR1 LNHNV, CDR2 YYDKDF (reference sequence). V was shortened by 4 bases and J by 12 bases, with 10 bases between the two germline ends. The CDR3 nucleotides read TGTGCCACCAGCACGGGGATTGGGCAGTTCTTC. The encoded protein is CATSTGIGQFF.